This is a list of T cell receptor beta chains from one sample in a study of OX40 agonist ivuxolimab in advanced cancers. Libraries were prepared by immunoSEQ multiplex PCR; TCRdb keeps only in-frame clonotypes and omits some of them. The data hold some 81,000 clones, with 65% to 90% observed a single time. The specimen was CD4+ or CD8+ T cells sorted from blood, collected in a trial of the OX40 agonist ivuxolimab. The receptors shown here come from an adult with an advanced solid tumor such as melanoma, head and neck, liver or kidney cancer. Each CDR3 is given with its conserved first and last residue. D genes are given only for firm matches. Expanded clones are given a class, and other clones once, few, many or no size at all.

V gene: TRBV4-1; J gene: TRBJ1-6; clone size: .; D gene: .; CDR3 DNA: TGCGCCAGCAGCCAATTAGATCTGATGGTCTATAATTCACCCCTCCACTTT; CDR3 protein: CASSQLDLMVYNSPLHF
V gene: TRBV10-3; J gene: TRBJ2-7; clone size: .; D gene: TRBD1; CDR3 DNA: TGTGCCACGACGGGACAGGGATACGAGCAGTACTTC; CDR3 protein: CATTGQGYEQYF
V gene: TRBV2; J gene: TRBJ1-5; clone size: .; D gene: .; CDR3 DNA: TGTGCCAGCAGTGTTCGCCAGAGGAGCAATCAGCCCCAGCATTTT; CDR3 protein: CASSVRQRSNQPQHF
V gene: TRBV5-5; J gene: TRBJ1-2; clone size: .; D gene: TRBD1; CDR3 DNA: TGTGCCAGCAGCTTGATGGGACAGGGGGTTAAAAACGTTTATGGCTACACCTTC; CDR3 protein: CASSLMGQGVKNVYGYTF
V gene: TRBV18; J gene: TRBJ2-1; clone size: .; D gene: TRBD2; CDR3 DNA: TGTGCCAGCTCACCAAATCCTAGCGGGGGGGCGGCCTACAATGAGCAGTTCTTC; CDR3 protein: CASSPNPSGGAAYNEQFF
V gene: TRBV10-2; J gene: TRBJ2-3; clone size: few; D gene: .; CDR3 DNA: TGCGCCACCCAGTTCACTCGGGATCTTCGCGATACGCAGTATTTT; CDR3 protein: CATQFTRDLRDTQYF
V gene: TRBV27; J gene: TRBJ2-2; clone size: .; D gene: .; CDR3 DNA: TGTGCCAGCAGTTTAGCCGCCGGGACAAGAAACACCGGGGAGCTGTTTTTT; CDR3 protein: CASSLAAGTRNTGELFF
V gene: TRBV4-3; J gene: TRBJ1-5; clone size: .; D gene: TRBD1; CDR3 DNA: TGCGCCAGCAGCTCACAGGGGGATCAGCCCCAGCATTTT; CDR3 protein: CASSSQGDQPQHF
V gene: TRBV7-2; J gene: TRBJ2-5; clone size: .; D gene: .; CDR3 DNA: TGTGCCAGCAGCTTATTCGCGGAGCGAAGGGAGACCCAGTACTTC; CDR3 protein: CASSLFAERRETQYF
V gene: TRBV6-5; J gene: TRBJ2-5; clone size: .; D gene: TRBD1; CDR3 DNA: TGTGCCAGCGGGGGACAGGGGCAAGAGACCCAGTACTTC; CDR3 protein: CASGGQGQETQYF
V gene: TRBV14; J gene: TRBJ1-2; clone size: .; D gene: .; CDR3 DNA: TGTGCCAGATTTTGGGTCTATGGCTACACCTTC; CDR3 protein: CARFWVYGYTF
V gene: TRBV10-2; J gene: TRBJ2-3; clone size: .; D gene: .; CDR3 DNA: TGCGCCAGCAGTGTATCCCTGGGTGTATTTAGCACAGATACGCAGTATTTT; CDR3 protein: CASSVSLGVFSTDTQYF
V gene: TRBV5-4; J gene: TRBJ1-2; clone size: .; D gene: .; CDR3 DNA: TGTGCCAGCAGAGATTTCAGGGCTAACTATGGCTACACCTTC; CDR3 protein: CASRDFRANYGYTF
V gene: TRBV7-2; J gene: TRBJ1-2; clone size: once; D gene: .; CDR3 DNA: TGTGCCAGCAGCTGGGGCAGGGTGGAGGGCTACACCTTC; CDR3 protein: CASSWGRVEGYTF
V gene: TRBV6-5; J gene: TRBJ1-5; clone size: .; D gene: TRBD1; CDR3 DNA: TGTGCCAGCAGTTGGGCAGGGGGTCAGCCCCAGCATTTT; CDR3 protein: CASSWAGGQPQHF
V gene: TRBV9; J gene: TRBJ2-2; clone size: .; D gene: TRBD2; CDR3 DNA: TGTGCCAGCAGAGCTGGGGGGACTACTAACACCGGGGAGCTGTTTTTT; CDR3 protein: CASRAGGTTNTGELFF
V gene: TRBV18; J gene: TRBJ1-1; clone size: once; D gene: .; CDR3 DNA: TGTGCCAGCTCACCTAGGGACACGAACACTGAAGCTTTCTTT; CDR3 protein: CASSPRDTNTEAFF
V gene: TRBV19; J gene: TRBJ1-5; clone size: .; D gene: TRBD1; CDR3 DNA: TGTGCCAGTATTTCGACAGGGGGAAATAGCAATCAGCCCCAGCATTTT; CDR3 protein: CASISTGGNSNQPQHF
V gene: TRBV6-4; J gene: TRBJ1-2; clone size: .; D gene: .; CDR3 DNA: TGTGCCAGCAGTGACGGGGGATATGGCAGTTTCAACTATGGCTACACCTTC; CDR3 protein: CASSDGGYGSFNYGYTF
V gene: TRBV5-6; J gene: TRBJ2-3; clone size: once; D gene: .; CDR3 DNA: TGTGCCAGCAGCTCCTTCCAAGGGACAGATACGCAGTATTTT; CDR3 protein: CASSSFQGTDTQYF
V gene: TRBV7-9; J gene: TRBJ1-1; clone size: few; D gene: .; CDR3 DNA: TGTGCCAGCAGCTCCGTGGCTGAAGCTTTCTTT; CDR3 protein: CASSSVAEAFF
V gene: TRBV7-8; J gene: TRBJ2-5; clone size: .; D gene: .; CDR3 DNA: TGTGCCAGCAGCTTAAATCGGGTATCAGAGACCCAGTACTTC; CDR3 protein: CASSLNRVSETQYF
V gene: TRBV5-4; J gene: TRBJ1-4; clone size: .; D gene: TRBD1; CDR3 DNA: TGTGCCAGCAGCTCAGGACAGGGAACTAATGAAAAGCTGTTTTTT; CDR3 protein: CASSSGQGTNEKLFF
V gene: TRBV5-1; J gene: TRBJ2-7; clone size: .; D gene: TRBD1; CDR3 DNA: TGCGCCTTCAGGGGGCTTTGGTACGAGCAGTACTTC; CDR3 protein: CAFRGLWYEQYF
V gene: TRBV5-1; J gene: TRBJ2-7; clone size: .; D gene: TRBD1; CDR3 DNA: TGCGCCAGCAGCCGGACCGGGACAGGGGATAACGAGCAGTACTTC; CDR3 protein: CASSRTGTGDNEQYF
V gene: TRBV28; J gene: TRBJ1-5; clone size: .; D gene: .; CDR3 DNA: TGTGCCAGCGTAGGGACTCAACAGCCCCAGCATTTT; CDR3 protein: CASVGTQQPQHF
V gene: TRBV5-3; J gene: TRBJ2-7; clone size: .; D gene: .; CDR3 DNA: TGTGCCAGCAGCTTAAGCGGAACCTACGAGCAGTACTTC; CDR3 protein: CASSLSGTYEQYF
V gene: TRBV29-1; J gene: TRBJ2-7; clone size: .; D gene: .; CDR3 DNA: TGCAGCGTTGACCGAACAGGTGACGAGCAGTACTTC; CDR3 protein: CSVDRTGDEQYF
V gene: TRBV19; J gene: TRBJ2-1; clone size: few; D gene: TRBD1; CDR3 DNA: TGTGCCAGTAGTACACCGGGACAGGGAAGGAGGGTTCTCAATGAGCAGTTCTTC; CDR3 protein: CASSTPGQGRRVLNEQFF
V gene: TRBV18; J gene: TRBJ1-2; clone size: few; D gene: .; CDR3 DNA: TGTGCCAGCTCATTAGGACAAAGCGACCATGGCTACACCTTC; CDR3 protein: CASSLGQSDHGYTF
V gene: TRBV5-4; J gene: TRBJ2-3; clone size: .; D gene: TRBD1; CDR3 DNA: TGTGCCAGCAGCTTGGGACAGGGTGGCACAGATACGCAGTATTTT; CDR3 protein: CASSLGQGGTDTQYF